These 5 T cell receptor beta chains originate from one sample sequenced in a study of cytotoxic CD8 clonotypes in ibrutinib-treated CLL. Produced via immunoSEQ multiplex PCR; TCRdb's table is partial and in-frame only. This sample carries 150,000 or so clones, about four fifths of them seen once, and the ten largest clones take around 13%. The specimen comprised PBMCs, sampled after 12 months of ibrutinib treatment. The origin of the receptors is a human donor with chronic lymphocytic leukemia.

This chain connects TRBV27 to TRBJ2-4, with no clear D. The CDR3 contains 16 residues. From germline, CDR1 is MNHEY and CDR2 SMNVEV (reference sequence). V lost 3 bases to trimming and J lost 4 bases, with 16 bases between them. Here the CDR3 reads CASSFYPGTDKNIQYF. CDR3 in DNA: TGTGCCAGCAGTTTTTACCCCGGTACAGATAAAAACATTCAGTACTTC.

The CDR3 nucleotides read TGCAGCGCCGTACAGGGGCCCTACCCAAAACTGTTTTTT. It codes for CSAVQGPYPKLFF. The rearrangement uses TRBV29-1 and TRBJ1-4; 7 bases line up with TRBD1. Germline-derived CDR1 and CDR2 are SQVTM and ANQGSEA. The J segment lost 10 bases and the V segment lost 7 bases, leaving 12 bases of the junction unmatched. The CDR3 covers 13 residues.

The rearrangement joins TRBV7-2 to TRBJ2-7; D possibly corresponds to TRBD2 (5 bases). Per the germline V gene, CDR1 is SGHTA and CDR2 is FQGNSA. Trimming removed 5 bases from V and 5 bases from J, with 13 bases in between. This CDR3 is built from 13 residues. CDR3 coding DNA: TGTGCCAGCAGCCTCGGGGTACGAGACGAGCAGTACTTC. Translating it yields CASSLGVRDEQYF.

DNA for the CDR3: TGTGCCAGCAGCCTAGGACAGGGGCTTAGCAATCAGCCCCAGCATTTT. It yields the protein CASSLGQGLSNQPQHF. The rearrangement uses TRBV11-2 and TRBJ1-5; 9 bases are a match to TRBD1. Looked up from germline, CDR1 is SGHAT and CDR2 is FQNNGV. The CDR3 totals 16 residues. V trimming: 5 bases; J trimming: 0 bases; junction bases outside the gene matches: 5.

The chain employs TRBV9 and TRBJ1-3; D is unresolved. Germline values: CDR1 SGDLS, CDR2 YYNGEE. This CDR3 has 13 residues. V lost 1 base, J lost 5 bases, and 7 bases lay in between. CDR3 DNA: TGTGCCAGCAGCGTACCTTCGAGAAACACCATATATTTT. Translation: CASSVPSRNTIYF.